This T cell receptor beta chain was identified during a study of T cells in Graves' hyperthyroidism and ophthalmopathy. This clonotype has a handful of counts. CDR1 DFQATT and CDR2 SNEGSKA come from the germline V gene (reference sequence). This CDR3 has 15 amino acids. J lost 10 bases, V lost 0 bases, and 9 bases had no gene match. RNA transcripts were the template for amplifying TCR beta CDR3 regions. HTBI primers were the set used in a first-round RT-PCR of the TCR CDR3. TCRdb itself ran the multiplex PCR reads through MiXCR, one entry per CDR3 protein. The data show 550,000 to 650,000 distinct CDR3 sequences, less than 15% seen once.

The source is a woman aged 35 to 49 with Graves' hyperthyroidism. The sample consisted of blood. The rearrangement joins TRBV20-1 to TRBJ1-6; 7 bases match TRBD1. The CDR3 DNA is TGCAGTGCTAGAGATCTCGAAAGACAGGGCTCACCCCTCCACTTT. Protein sequence: CSARDLERQGSPLHF.